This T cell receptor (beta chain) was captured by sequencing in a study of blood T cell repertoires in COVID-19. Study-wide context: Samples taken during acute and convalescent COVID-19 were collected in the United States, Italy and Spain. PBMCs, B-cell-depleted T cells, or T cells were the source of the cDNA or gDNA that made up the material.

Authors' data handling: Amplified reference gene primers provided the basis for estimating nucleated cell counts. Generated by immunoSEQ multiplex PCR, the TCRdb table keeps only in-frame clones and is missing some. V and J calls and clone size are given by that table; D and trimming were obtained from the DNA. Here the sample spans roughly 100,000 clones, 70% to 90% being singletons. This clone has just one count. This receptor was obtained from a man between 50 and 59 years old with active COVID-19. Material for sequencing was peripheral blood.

CDR3 in amino acids: CASSIQGNTEAFF. The CDR3 DNA reads TGTGCCAGCAGCATACAGGGGAACACTGAAGCTTTCTTT. The V and J genes are TRBV11-1 and TRBJ1-1, with D perhaps matching TRBD1 (6 bases). Per the germline V gene, CDR1 is SGHAT and CDR2 is FQDESV (reference sequence). V was trimmed by 5 bases and J by 1 base, leaving 8 bases between them. This CDR3 has 13 amino acids.